The 5 T cell receptor beta chains below all came from one sample that was sequenced in a study of cytomegalovirus exposure and HLA in healthy donors. The PCR contained 60 Vbeta and 13 Jbeta primers. Assay used: immunoSEQ multiplex PCR; TCRdb lists only in-frame clones, some missing. The sample has around 75,000 clones. Sequencing input: PBMCs. The receptors were sampled from a man in his fifties or sixties in good health and CMV-seropositive.

The chain is built from TRBV5-1 and TRBJ2-5, with TRBD1 matching over 10 bases. V shed 0 bases and J 4 bases; nucleotides not matched to a gene: 3. This CDR3 region has 15 residues. Looked up from germline, CDR1 is SGHRS and CDR2 is YFSETQ. The CDR3 reads CASSLAGDRGETQYF. CDR3 DNA: TGCGCCAGCAGCTTGGCGGGGGACAGGGGAGAGACCCAGTACTTC.

The V gene is TRBV5-4, the J gene TRBJ1-2, with a weak D call TRBD1 (6 bases). CDR1 and CDR2 (germline): SGHNT, YYREEE (reference sequence). This CDR3 region has 17 residues. The V gene lost 3 bases and the J gene lost 4 bases, with 22 bases spanning the gap. CDR3 sequence (DNA): TGTGCCAGCAGCTCGCAGGGGCTACGGTATCACGTCTATGGCTACACCTTC. It codes for CASSSQGLRYHVYGYTF.

V is TRBV4-2 and J is TRBJ1-4; D call uncertain. V dropped 0 bases and J dropped 5 bases, with 13 bases sitting between them. The germline gives CDR1 LGHNA, CDR2 YNFKEQ. The CDR3 is made up of 16 amino acids. CDR3 sequence reads: CASSQDPQAPNEKLFF. The CDR3 bases are TGTGCCAGCAGCCAAGACCCTCAGGCTCCCAATGAAAAACTGTTTTTT.

The J gene is TRBJ1-1, the V gene TRBV6-6; 7 positions match TRBD1. This CDR3 comprises 14 residues. CDR1 MNHNY and CDR2 SVGAGI come from the germline V gene (reference sequence). Germline trimming cut 0 bases from V and 5 bases from J; bases unmatched to any gene: 3. The CDR3 is CASSYSSGGTEAFF. The CDR3 coding sequence is TGTGCCAGCAGTTACTCCTCAGGGGGAACTGAAGCTTTCTTT.

The chain carries TRBV7-2 and TRBJ1-1, with a possible D match to TRBD1 (5 bases). V gave up 6 bases and J gave up 2 bases, with 22 bases separating them. The CDR3 extends over 17 amino acids. Germline V gene sequence: CDR1 SGHTA, CDR2 FQGNSA. The CDR3 bases are TGTGCCAGCAGTTCCGGGGGGAGGGCAGGTCTAAACACTGAAGCTTTCTTT. Its translation is CASSSGGRAGLNTEAFF.